The 4 T cell receptor beta chains reported below all come from one sample, sequenced in a study of response to subunit inactivated influenza vaccine. TCRdb reprocessed the RT-PCR reads via MiXCR and lists one record per CDR3 protein. This table holds just over 300,000 distinct CDR3 sequences, roughly 22% found once. The material was PBMCs from blood, obtained roughly 20 months after vaccination. The receptors originated from a man aged 50-75 years who received an inactivated influenza vaccine.

This clonotype appeared a few times. This chain joins TRBV30 and TRBJ1-2, with 7 bases matching TRBD1. This CDR3 has 16 residues. J gave up 3 bases and V 3 bases, and 13 bases lay outside the gene matches. Per the germline V gene, CDR1 is GTSNPN and CDR2 is SVGIG (reference sequence). The chain's CDR3 is CAWSGTGQQNYYGYTF. The CDR3 DNA reads as TGTGCCTGGAGCGGAACGGGACAGCAGAACTACTATGGCTACACCTTC.

The rearrangement links TRBV20-1 to TRBJ1-5; 7 nucleotides agree with TRBD1. The V gene end was trimmed by 5 bases and the J gene end by 8 bases; junction bases not matched to a gene: 18. Germline CDR1 reads DFQATT; CDR2 reads SNEGSKA (reference sequence). CDR3 size: 16 residues. The CDR3 DNA is TGCAGTGCTCTTCGACCGGGGGACAGTCCCTTGAAGCCCCAGCATTTT. Translating it yields CSALRPGDSPLKPQHF.

V gene TRBV5-6 combines with J gene TRBJ2-1; D is perhaps TRBD2 (6 bases). The ends were cut back, 0 bases at V and 4 bases at J, with 14 bases in the middle. Germline V gene sequence: CDR1 SGHDT, CDR2 YYEEEE. CDR3 length: 16 amino acids. CDR3 residues: CASSLVFSGTYNEQFF. The CDR3 DNA sequence: TGTGCCAGCAGCTTGGTTTTTAGCGGAACTTACAATGAGCAGTTCTTC.

The chain uses TRBV29-1 and TRBJ1-4, with no clear D. Trimming took 4 bases from V and 8 from J, leaving 11 bases between them. The V gene's germline CDR1 is SQVTM and CDR2 ANQGSEA. The CDR3 is 12 amino acids. Here the CDR3 DNA reads TGCAGCGTTGTAGGAGGCAGGGAAAAACTGTTTTTT. This encodes CSVVGGREKLFF. Looking up the rest from reference TRBV29-1 and TRBJ1-4 gives the full variable domain: SAVISQKPSRDICQRGTSLTIQCQVDSQVTMMFWYRQQPGQSLTLIATANQGSEATYESGFVIDKFPISRPNLTFSTLTVSNMSPEDSSIYLCSVVGGREKLFFGSGTQLSVL.